One sample yielded the 9 T cell receptor beta chains listed below, sequenced in a study of T cells in women clearing cervical HPV infection. TCRdb keeps only in-frame clones here, not all; method: immunoSEQ multiplex PCR. In total, the table holds roughly 35,000 clones. The sample comprised blood buffy coat. These receptors originate from a woman aged 18-70 years with a cervical HPV16 infection that either progressed to CIN3+ or cleared (not recorded which).

Note on this clone: The sequenced fragment ends 3 residues before the CDR3 boundary, so the rest is inferred from the germline J gene. The chain combines TRBV7-9 with TRBJ2-3; TRBD1 aligns across 7 bases. This CDR3 has 15 amino acids. Germline CDR1 SEHNR, CDR2 FQNEAQ (reference sequence). The chain's CDR3 is CASSLGDSSNQPQYF. CDR3 bases read: TGTGCCAGCAGCTTAGGGGACAGTAGCAATCAGCCG.

Note on this clone: The DNA ends 3 residues before the CDR3 does, and the rest of the CDR3 is filled in from the germline J gene. This sequence joins TRBV19 and TRBJ1-5; 8 bases are shared with TRBD1. Germline V gene sequence: CDR1 LNHDA, CDR2 SQIVND (reference sequence). This CDR3 is built from 15 residues. Unmatched junction bases numbered 7, after V lost 3 bases and J lost 6 bases. The CDR3 spells CASSMLTGGSQPQHF. The part of the CDR3 DNA that was read is TGTGCCAGTAGTATGCTAACAGGGGGGAGTCAGCCC. Full variable domain (remainder filled in from reference TRBV19 and TRBJ1-5): DGGITQSPKYLFRKEGQNVTLSCEQNLNHDAMYWYRQDPGQGLRLIYYSQIVNDFQKGDIAEGYSVSREKKESFPLTVTSAQKNPTAFYLCASSMLTGGSQPQHFGDGTRLSIL.

Comment on this clone: The CDR3 end falls 3 residues outside the read, so it is completed with the germline J gene. The V gene is TRBV20-1, the J gene TRBJ2-3; possible D gene TRBD2, 6 bases. The germline CDR1 and CDR2 sequences are DFQATT and SNEGSKA (reference sequence). Trimming shortened V by 0 bases and J by 5 bases, and 18 bases separated the two germline ends. The CDR3 sequence is 16 residues long. Partial CDR3 DNA: TGCAGTGCTAGAGATCGAGCGGGCCCCCCTGTAGATACG. Residues: CSARDRAGPPVDT. The whole CDR3 reads CSARDRAGPPVDTQYF.

About this clone itself: The read ends 3 residues shy of where the CDR3 ends; the end is completed using the germline J gene. The chain combines TRBV7-9 with TRBJ2-2, with D possibly TRBD1 on 6 matching bases. Germline V gives CDR1 SEHNR, CDR2 FQNEAQ (reference sequence). This CDR3 contains 14 residues. Partial CDR3 DNA: TGTGCCAGCAGCCCAGGGGTTACTAATGAAAAG. Amino acid sequence: CASSPGVTNEK. The full CDR3 protein reads CASSPGVTNEKLFF.

Of note for this clone: The DNA ends 3 residues before the CDR3 does, and the rest of the CDR3 is filled in from the germline J gene. This chain uses TRBV7-2 with TRBJ2-4; 8 bases are shared with TRBD1. Germline V CDR1 and CDR2: SGHTA, FQGNSA. V dropped 5 bases and J dropped 9; count of bases not matched to a gene: 6. The CDR3 length is 13 residues. The CDR3: CASSPGTGLIQYF. The sequenced part of the CDR3 DNA is TGTGCCAGCAGCCCCGGGACAGGCCTCATT.

Concerning this clone: The observed sequence ends 3 residues before the CDR3 terminus, with the missing tail filled in from the germline J gene. V and J are TRBV20-1 and TRBJ1-1; D is possibly TRBD1 (6 bases). The CDR3 has 13 amino acids. The V and J ends lost 4 bases and 2 bases respectively, with 11 bases between them. Germline V CDR1 and CDR2: DFQATT, SNEGSKA (reference sequence). The covered CDR3 bases are TGCAGTGCTAAGACAGGACCTAACACTGAA. Amino acids: CSAKTGPNTE. The CDR3 in full is CSAKTGPNTEAFF.

On this clone itself: The read ends 3 residues shy of where the CDR3 ends; the end is completed using the germline J gene. The chain carries TRBV20-1 and TRBJ2-3, with 10 bases aligning to TRBD2. Germline CDR1 DFQATT, CDR2 SNEGSKA (reference sequence). This CDR3 is built from 17 residues. The V gene end was trimmed by 6 bases and the J gene end by 6 bases; junction bases not matched to a gene: 18. Incomplete CDR3 DNA: TGCAGTGCCCCCCGACACCTTAGCGGGGGGACGGGGGATACG. This gives the protein CSAPRHLSGGTGDT. The whole CDR3 reads CSAPRHLSGGTGDTQYF.

Comments on this clone: The CDR3 end lies 3 residues beyond the end of the read and is filled in from the germline J gene. The chain has TRBV4-2 and TRBJ1-6; D gene uncertain. Germline V gives CDR1 LGHNA, CDR2 YNFKEQ. V lost 3 bases and J lost 8, with 14 bases in between. The CDR3 spans 15 residues. The sequenced CDR3 bases are TGTGCCAGCAGCCAGTACTCTACCTCGGATTCACCC. This sequence encodes CASSQYSTSDSP. The CDR3 as a whole reads CASSQYSTSDSPLHF.

Regarding this clone: The read falls 3 residues short of the CDR3 end, and the missing part is taken from the germline J gene. The genes are TRBV2 and TRBJ2-7; the match to TRBD1 covers 11 bases. Germline CDR1 is SNHLY and CDR2 is FYNNEI. The junction had 11 bases not matched to a gene; V was cut back by 6 bases and J by 1 base. CDR3 length equals 17 residues. The CDR3 bases that were read are TGTGCCAGCAGGGCGGGGACAGGGGGTGGCCCGTCCTACGAG. Encoded protein: CASRAGTGGGPSYE. The full CDR3 protein reads CASRAGTGGGPSYEQYF.